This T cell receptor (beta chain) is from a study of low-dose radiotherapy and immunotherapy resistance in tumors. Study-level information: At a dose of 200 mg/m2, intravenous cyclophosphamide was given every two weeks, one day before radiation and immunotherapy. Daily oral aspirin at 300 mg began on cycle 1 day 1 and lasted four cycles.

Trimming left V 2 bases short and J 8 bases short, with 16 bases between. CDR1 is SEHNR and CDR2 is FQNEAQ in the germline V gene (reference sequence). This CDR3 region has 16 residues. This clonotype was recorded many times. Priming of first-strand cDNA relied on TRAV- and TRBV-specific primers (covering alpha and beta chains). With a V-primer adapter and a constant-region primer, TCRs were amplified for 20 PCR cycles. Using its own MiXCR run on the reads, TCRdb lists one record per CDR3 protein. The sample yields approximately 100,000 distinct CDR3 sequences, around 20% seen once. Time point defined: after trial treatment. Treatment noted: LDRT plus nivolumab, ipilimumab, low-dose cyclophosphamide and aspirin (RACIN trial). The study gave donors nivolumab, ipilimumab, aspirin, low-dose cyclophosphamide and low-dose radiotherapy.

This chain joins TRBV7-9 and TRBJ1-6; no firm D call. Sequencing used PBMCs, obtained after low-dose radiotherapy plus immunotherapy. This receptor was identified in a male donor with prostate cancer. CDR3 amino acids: CASSLRRTDVYSPLHF. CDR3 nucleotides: TGTGCCAGCAGCTTAAGACGGACGGATGTCTATTCACCCCTCCACTTT.